This T cell receptor beta chain was sequenced in a study of beta chain features in type 1 diabetes. Study findings and constraints: The study found fewer insertions and more deletions at VDJ junctions in type 1 diabetes patients.

The CDR3 covers 15 residues. CDR1 and CDR2 (germline): SEHNR, FQNEAQ (reference sequence). The germline V and J ends were trimmed by 6 bases and 5 bases, with 17 bases remaining between them. As for this clone: Its matching antigen is unknown.

Isolated RNA was reverse transcribed in full, so expressed TCRB transcripts were sequenced. Only in-frame clones appear in the TCRdb table, and some are missing; sequencing was by immunoSEQ multiplex PCR. The table has 620,000 or so clones, 15% to 18% seen once. This sequence originates from a man younger than 35 in good health. V is TRBV7-9 and J is TRBJ2-1, with D possibly matching TRBD1 (6 bases). The sample consisted of naive CD4+ T cells from blood. The CDR3: CASSLHRDTNNEQFF. CDR3 DNA: TGTGCCAGCAGTTTACATCGGGACACTAACAATGAGCAGTTCTTC. Drawing the rest from reference TRBV7-9 and TRBJ2-1, the complete variable domain is DTGVSQNPRHKITKRGQNVTFRCDPISEHNRLYWYRQTLGQGPEFLTYFQNEAQLEKSRLLSDRFSAERPKGSFSTLEIQRTEQGDSAMYLCASSLHRDTNNEQFFGPGTRLTVL.